This T cell receptor beta chain comes out of a study of cytomegalovirus exposure and HLA in healthy donors. Findings and limits, study-wide: Within an earlier analysis, most TCR beta V segments proved productive either about 90% or about 30% of the time. Solely CMV serostatus was available to characterize immune exposure.

Germline V CDR1 and CDR2: LNHDA, SQIVND (reference sequence). The CDR3 totals 16 residues. Trimming took 5 bases from V and 3 from J; bases not matched to a gene: 12. For this clone: Its antigen is still unknown.

Amplification used 60 Vbeta primers and 13 Jbeta primers. Method: immunoSEQ multiplex PCR; TCRdb's copy keeps in-frame clones and lacks some. The sample contains roughly 140,000 clones, about 76% of which appear only once. Sequencing was done on a sample of PBMCs. The V and J genes are TRBV19 and TRBJ2-7, with 8 bases fitting TRBD1. This sequence originates from a man aged 18-30 years in good health and CMV-seronegative. In DNA, the CDR3 is TGTGCCAGTAGTCCCGAGAACACAGGGGGACTCTACGAGCAGTACTTC. The encoded protein is CASSPENTGGLYEQYF.